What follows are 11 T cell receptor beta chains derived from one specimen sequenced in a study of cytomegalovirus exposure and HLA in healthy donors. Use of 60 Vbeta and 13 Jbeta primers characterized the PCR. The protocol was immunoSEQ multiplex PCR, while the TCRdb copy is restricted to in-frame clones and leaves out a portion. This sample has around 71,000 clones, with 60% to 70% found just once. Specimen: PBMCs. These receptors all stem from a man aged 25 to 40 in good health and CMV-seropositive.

CDR3 residues: CASSLGQGGIDTQYF. The CDR3 DNA sequence: TGTGCCAGCAGCTTGGGGCAGGGTGGAATTGATACGCAGTATTTT. The chain joins TRBV7-3 to TRBJ2-3; tentative D call: TRBD1 (5 bases). This CDR3 region has 15 residues. From germline, CDR1 is SGHTA and CDR2 FQGTGA. The ends were cut back, 3 bases at V and 6 bases at J, with 16 bases in the middle.

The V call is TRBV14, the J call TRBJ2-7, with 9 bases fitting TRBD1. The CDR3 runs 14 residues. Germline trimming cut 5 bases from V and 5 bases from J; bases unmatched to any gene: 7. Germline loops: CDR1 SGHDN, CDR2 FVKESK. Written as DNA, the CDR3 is TGTGCCAGCAGCGGGACAGGGAGTTTCCACGAGCAGTACTTC. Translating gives CASSGTGSFHEQYF.

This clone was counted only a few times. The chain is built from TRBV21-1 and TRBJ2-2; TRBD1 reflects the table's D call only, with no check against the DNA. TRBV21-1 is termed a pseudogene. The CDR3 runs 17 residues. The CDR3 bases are TGTGCCAGCAGCGGGTTTTCCGGGACAGAAAACACCGGGGAGCTGTTTTTT. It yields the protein CASSGFSGTENTGELFF.

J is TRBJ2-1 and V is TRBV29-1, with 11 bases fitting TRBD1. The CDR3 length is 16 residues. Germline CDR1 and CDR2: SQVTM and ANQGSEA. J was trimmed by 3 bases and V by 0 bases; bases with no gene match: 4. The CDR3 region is CSVEDLGTGGYNEQFF. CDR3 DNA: TGCAGCGTTGAAGATCTGGGGACAGGGGGCTACAATGAGCAGTTCTTC.

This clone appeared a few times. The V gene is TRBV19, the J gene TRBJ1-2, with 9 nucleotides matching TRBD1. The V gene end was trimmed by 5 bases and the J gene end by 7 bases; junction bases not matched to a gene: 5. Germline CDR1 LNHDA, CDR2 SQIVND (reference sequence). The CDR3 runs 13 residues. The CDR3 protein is CASSQAQGAGYTF. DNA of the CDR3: TGTGCCAGTAGTCAGGCACAGGGGGCTGGCTACACCTTC. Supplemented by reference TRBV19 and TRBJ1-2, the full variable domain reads DGGITQSPKYLFRKEGQNVTLSCEQNLNHDAMYWYRQDPGQGLRLIYYSQIVNDFQKGDIAEGYSVSREKKESFPLTVTSAQKNPTAFYLCASSQAQGAGYTFGSGTRLTVV.

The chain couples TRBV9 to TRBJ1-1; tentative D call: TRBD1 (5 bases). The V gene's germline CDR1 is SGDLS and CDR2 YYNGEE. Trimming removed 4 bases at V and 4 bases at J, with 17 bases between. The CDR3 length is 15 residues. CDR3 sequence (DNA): TGTGCCAGCAGCCCCCCGGGGGGGGTCCCCACTGAAGCTTTCTTT. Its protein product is CASSPPGGVPTEAFF.

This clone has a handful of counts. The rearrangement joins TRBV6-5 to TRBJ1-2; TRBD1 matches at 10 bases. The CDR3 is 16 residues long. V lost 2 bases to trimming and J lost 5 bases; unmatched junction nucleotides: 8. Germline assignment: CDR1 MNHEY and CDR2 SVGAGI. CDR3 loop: CASSYLRTGGGYGYTF. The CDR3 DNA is TGTGCCAGCAGTTACCTCCGGACAGGGGGTGGGTATGGCTACACCTTC.

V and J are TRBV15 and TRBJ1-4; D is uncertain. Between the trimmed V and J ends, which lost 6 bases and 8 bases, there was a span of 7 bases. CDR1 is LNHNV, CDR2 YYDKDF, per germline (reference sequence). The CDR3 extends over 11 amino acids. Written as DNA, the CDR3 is TGTGCCACCAGAGGCGGCGAAAAACTGTTTTTT. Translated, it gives CATRGGEKLFF.

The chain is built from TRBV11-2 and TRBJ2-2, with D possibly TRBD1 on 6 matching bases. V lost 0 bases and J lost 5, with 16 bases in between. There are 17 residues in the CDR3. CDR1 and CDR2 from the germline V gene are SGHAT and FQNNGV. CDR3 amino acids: CASSLDTSRGGTGELFF. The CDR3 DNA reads TGTGCCAGCAGCTTAGATACAAGCAGGGGCGGGACCGGGGAGCTGTTTTTT.

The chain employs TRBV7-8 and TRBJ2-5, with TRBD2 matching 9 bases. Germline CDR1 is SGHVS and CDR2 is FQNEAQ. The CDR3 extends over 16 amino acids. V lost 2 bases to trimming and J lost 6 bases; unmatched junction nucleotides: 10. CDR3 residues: CASSLNAGGPTKTQYF. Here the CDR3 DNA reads TGTGCCAGCAGCTTAAACGCGGGAGGGCCGACGAAGACCCAGTACTTC. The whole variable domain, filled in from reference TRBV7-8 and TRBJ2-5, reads GAGVSQSPRYKVAKRGQDVALRCDPISGHVSLFWYQQALGQGPEFLTYFQNEAQLDKSGLPSDRFFAERPEGSVSTLKIQRTQQEDSAVYLCASSLNAGGPTKTQYFGPGTRLLVL.

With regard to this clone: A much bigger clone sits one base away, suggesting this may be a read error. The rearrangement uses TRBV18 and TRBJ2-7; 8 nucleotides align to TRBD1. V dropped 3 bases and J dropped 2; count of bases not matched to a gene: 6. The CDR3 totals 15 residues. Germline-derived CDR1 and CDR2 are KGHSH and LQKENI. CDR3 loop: CASSPALTGAYEQYF. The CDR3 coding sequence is TGTGCCAGCTCACCCGCCCTGACAGGGGCCTACGAGCAGTACTTC. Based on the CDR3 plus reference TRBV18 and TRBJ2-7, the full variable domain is NAGVMQNPRHLVRRRGQEARLRCSPMKGHSHVYWYRQLPEEGLKFMVYLQKENIIDESGMPKERFSAEFPKEGPSILRIQQVVRGDSAAYFCASSPALTGAYEQYFGPGTRLTVT.